This T cell receptor beta chain is drawn from a study of TIL therapy for anti-PD-1-resistant metastatic lung cancer. The immunoSEQ assay was v3. Sequenced by immunoSEQ multiplex PCR; TCRdb stores in-frame clones only, minus some. The sample lists tens of thousands of clones; roughly 84% were seen once. Germline values: CDR1 SEHNR, CDR2 FQNEAQ (reference sequence). V lost 1 base and J lost 3; bases outside the gene matches: 9. The CDR3 runs 17 residues. Time point of the sample: pre-treatment sample, taken before nivolumab and TIL therapy. This clone has a single count. This sequence was found in a person between 25 and 80 years old with non-small cell lung cancer. The sample was blood, taken at baseline. The chain recombines TRBV7-9 with TRBJ2-1, with 7 bases fitting TRBD2. The CDR3 sequence is CASSLVGLAGVYNEQFF. CDR3 in DNA: TGTGCCAGCAGCTTAGTGGGCCTGGCGGGAGTCTACAATGAGCAGTTCTTC.